The next 14 T cell receptor beta chains were all read from a single sample in a study of cytomegalovirus exposure and HLA in healthy donors. With 60 Vbeta and 13 Jbeta primers, the PCR was carried out. TCRdb's copy holds only in-frame clones and misses some; the assay was immunoSEQ multiplex PCR. Of roughly 120,000 clones listed, 15% to 19% are singletons. The sequenced sample was PBMCs. The receptors were sampled from a woman aged 18-29 years in good health and CMV-seronegative.

At least ten counts were recorded for this clone. The gene calls are TRBV6-1 and TRBJ2-3; 12 positions match TRBD2. With V trimmed by 2 bases and J by 5 bases, 2 bases remained unmatched. The germline gives CDR1 MNHNS, CDR2 SASEGT. The CDR3 is 15 residues long. The CDR3 DNA reads as TGTGCCAGCAGTGAACTAGCGGGAGGGGGAGATACGCAGTATTTT. This sequence encodes CASSELAGGGDTQYF.

This clone showed up just a few times. V gene TRBV2 combines with J gene TRBJ2-7; a possible D gene is TRBD1 (6 bases). Trimming took off 9 bases at V and 0 bases at J, with 15 bases between the two ends. This CDR3 spans 14 amino acids. Per germline, CDR1 SNHLY and CDR2 FYNNEI. The CDR3 here is CASTPRGASYEQYF. Here the CDR3 DNA reads TGTGCCAGTACGCCCAGGGGCGCCTCCTACGAGCAGTACTTC.

This sequence joins TRBV30 and TRBJ1-1; 7 nucleotides match TRBD1. The CDR3 is made up of 17 amino acids. CDR1 is GTSNPN, CDR2 SVGIG, per germline (reference sequence). Trimming took 0 bases from V and 0 from J; bases not matched to a gene: 10. The CDR3 sequence: CAWSVKLRGDMNTEAFF. CDR3 nucleotide sequence: TGTGCCTGGAGTGTAAAACTCAGGGGGGACATGAACACTGAAGCTTTCTTT.

The chain carries TRBV6-5 and TRBJ1-5, with no clear D. Germline values: CDR1 MNHEY, CDR2 SVGAGI. The CDR3 loop spans 14 amino acids. The V end lost 0 bases, the J end lost 5 bases, and 8 bases lay between the germline ends. This CDR3 reads CASSYSNSDQPQHF. CDR3 nucleotide sequence: TGTGCCAGCAGTTACTCCAACTCGGATCAGCCCCAGCATTTT.

The rearrangement joins TRBV5-1 to TRBJ1-1; TRBD1 might be the D (6 bases). Trimming took 1 base from V and 1 from J, leaving 11 bases between them. The CDR3 runs to 15 residues. Germline-derived CDR1 and CDR2 are SGHRS and YFSETQ. CDR3 region: CASSLLGATNTEAFF. The CDR3 DNA reads TGCGCCAGCAGCTTGTTGGGGGCTACGAACACTGAAGCTTTCTTT.

This chain joins TRBV19 and TRBJ1-4; 9 positions agree with TRBD1. With V trimmed by 3 bases and J by 5 bases, 4 bases remained unmatched. Germline-derived CDR1 and CDR2 are LNHDA and SQIVND (reference sequence). This CDR3 has 15 amino acids. This CDR3 is CASSMGTGRNEKLFF. The CDR3 DNA reads as TGTGCCAGTAGTATGGGGACAGGGAGGAATGAAAAACTGTTTTTT.

This clone showed up just a few times. The chain employs TRBV5-4 and TRBJ2-1; unclear D gene. V was pared by 4 bases and J by 2 bases, with 7 bases between. The V gene's germline CDR1 is SGHNT and CDR2 YYREEE (reference sequence). CDR3 length: 13 residues. The CDR3 region is CASSLNTYNEQFF. CDR3 nucleotides: TGTGCCAGCAGCCTTAATACCTACAATGAGCAGTTCTTC.

This clone was counted a few times. The rearrangement uses TRBV28 and TRBJ1-6, with 11 positions matching TRBD1. J lost 4 bases, V lost 4 bases, and 6 bases had no gene match. The CDR3 loop spans 17 amino acids. Germline lookup yields CDR1 MDHEN and CDR2 SYDVKM. The CDR3 region is CASSSPDRGLYNSPLHF. The CDR3 coding sequence is TGTGCCAGCAGTTCCCCGGACAGGGGGCTGTATAATTCACCCCTCCACTTT.

The J gene is TRBJ2-1, the V gene TRBV10-3, with 11 bases fitting TRBD2. J was trimmed by 6 bases and V by 11 bases; bases with no gene match: 12. CDR1 and CDR2 from the germline V gene are ENHRY and SYGVKD. The CDR3 spans 15 residues. The CDR3 here is CASGGGLAVFNEQFF. For the CDR3, the DNA is TGTGCCTCTGGGGGGGGACTAGCGGTTTTCAATGAGCAGTTCTTC.

V is TRBV29-1 and J is TRBJ1-1; TRBD1 is a possible D gene (5 bases). V was cut by 6 bases and J by 2 bases, with 16 bases left in between. The CDR3 runs 14 residues. Germline V CDR1 and CDR2: SQVTM, ANQGSEA. CDR3 DNA: TGCAGCGTAGCCATTGACAGTACTAACACTGAAGCTTTCTTT. It specifies CSVAIDSTNTEAFF.

This clone has only a few counts. The chain links TRBV5-1 to TRBJ1-2; 7 nucleotides match TRBD1. Germline CDR1 SGHRS, CDR2 YFSETQ. J was trimmed by 1 base and V by 7 bases; bases with no gene match: 10. The CDR3 spans 15 residues. The CDR3 protein is CASALRTGDNYGYTF. In DNA, the CDR3 is TGCGCCAGCGCGCTTCGGACAGGAGATAACTATGGCTACACCTTC.

The rearrangement links TRBV11-2 to TRBJ1-2; 11 nucleotides line up with TRBD1. Per germline, CDR1 SGHAT and CDR2 FQNNGV. The ends lost 6 bases at V and 4 bases at J; junction bases unmatched: 7. The CDR3 covers 15 residues. The CDR3 region has the DNA TGTGCCAGCAGAATAAGGACAGGGGGCCTCTATGGCTACACCTTC. This codes for CASRIRTGGLYGYTF. The entire variable domain, with the rest obtained from reference TRBV11-2 and TRBJ1-2, is as follows: EAGVAQSPRYKIIEKRQSVAFWCNPISGHATLYWYQQILGQGPKLLIQFQNNGVVDDSQLPKDRFSAERLKGVDSTLKIQPAKLEDSAVYLCASRIRTGGLYGYTFGSGTRLTVV.

This clone was counted a few times. The genes are TRBV7-8 and TRBJ2-5, with a tentative D call TRBD1 (6 bases). Germline assignment: CDR1 SGHVS and CDR2 FQNEAQ. Trimming took 5 bases from V and 4 from J, leaving 23 bases between them. The CDR3 contains 17 residues. CDR3 DNA: TGTGCCAGCAGCCGGTGGGCGACAGGCCCTTTGGGAGAGACCCAGTACTTC. Translated, it gives CASSRWATGPLGETQYF.

This chain uses TRBV7-7 with TRBJ2-5; 11 bases map to TRBD2. Germline trimming cut 4 bases from V and 5 bases from J; bases unmatched to any gene: 9. This CDR3 contains 16 residues. Germline V CDR1 and CDR2: SSHAT, FNYEAQ (reference sequence). The CDR3: CASSSALAGGPETQYF. The CDR3 DNA reads TGTGCCAGCAGCTCCGCCCTAGCGGGGGGCCCGGAGACCCAGTACTTC.